This record covers a single TCR beta chain. Per the germline V gene, CDR1 is DFQATT and CDR2 is SNEGSKA (reference sequence). The length of the CDR3 is 12 residues. The V end lost 2 bases, the J end lost 8 bases, and 10 bases lay between the germline ends. This specimen belongs to a study of patients and donors after allogeneic stem cell transplantation. Using its own MiXCR run on the RT-PCR reads, TCRdb lists one record per CDR3 protein. The table lists 800,000 to 1,000,000 distinct CDR3 sequences, around 17% of them singletons. This sequence was found in a human donor who was either an allogeneic HSCT recipient or a stem cell or donor lymphocyte infusion donor (not recorded which). It is not recorded whose cells these are; they may come from a transplant donor. The genes are TRBV20-1 and TRBJ1-5; no definite D call. Material for sequencing was blood, either unsorted or a sorted T cell fraction (not recorded which). The CDR3 bases are TGCAGTGCTAGATCCCGACTGGAGCCCCAGCATTTT. It codes for CSARSRLEPQHF.